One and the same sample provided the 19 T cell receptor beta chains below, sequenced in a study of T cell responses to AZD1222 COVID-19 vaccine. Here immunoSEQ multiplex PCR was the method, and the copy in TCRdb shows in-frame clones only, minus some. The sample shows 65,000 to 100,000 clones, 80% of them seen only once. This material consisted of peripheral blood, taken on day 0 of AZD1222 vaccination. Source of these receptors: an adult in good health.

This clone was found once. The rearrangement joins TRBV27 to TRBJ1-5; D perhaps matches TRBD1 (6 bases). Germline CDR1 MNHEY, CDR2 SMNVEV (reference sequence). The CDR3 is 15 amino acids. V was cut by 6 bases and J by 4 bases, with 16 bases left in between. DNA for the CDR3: TGTGCCAGCAGGCCTTCTAAGGGGGTGAATCAGCCCCAGCATTTT. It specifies CASRPSKGVNQPQHF.

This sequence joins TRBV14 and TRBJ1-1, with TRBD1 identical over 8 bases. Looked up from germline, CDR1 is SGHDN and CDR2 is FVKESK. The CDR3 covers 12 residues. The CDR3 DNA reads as TGTGCAGTAGGGACAGGGAACACTGAAGCTTTCTTT. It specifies CAVGTGNTEAFF.

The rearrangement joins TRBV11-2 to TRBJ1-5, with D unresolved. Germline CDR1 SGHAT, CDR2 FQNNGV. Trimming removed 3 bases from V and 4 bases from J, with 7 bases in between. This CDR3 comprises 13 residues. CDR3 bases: TGTGCCAGCAGCTTCGACCTTAATCAGCCCCAGCATTTT. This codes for CASSFDLNQPQHF.

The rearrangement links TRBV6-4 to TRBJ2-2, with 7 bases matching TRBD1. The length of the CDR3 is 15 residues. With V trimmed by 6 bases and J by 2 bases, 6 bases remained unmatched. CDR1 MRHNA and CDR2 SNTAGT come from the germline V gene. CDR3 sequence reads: CASSNRGSNTGELFF. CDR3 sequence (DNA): TGTGCCAGCAGCAACAGGGGAAGTAACACCGGGGAGCTGTTTTTT.

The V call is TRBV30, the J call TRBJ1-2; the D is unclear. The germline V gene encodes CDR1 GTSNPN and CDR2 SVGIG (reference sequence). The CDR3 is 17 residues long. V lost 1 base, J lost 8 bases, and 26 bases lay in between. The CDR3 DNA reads TGTGCCTGGAGTGCCGCATCCCCGGTTGGGGAAGCTAGGGGCTACACCTTC. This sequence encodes CAWSAASPVGEARGYTF.

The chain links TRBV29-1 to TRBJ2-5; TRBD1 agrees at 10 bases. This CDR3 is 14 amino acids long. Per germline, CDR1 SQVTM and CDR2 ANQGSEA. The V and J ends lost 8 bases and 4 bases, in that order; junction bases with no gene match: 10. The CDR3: CSFLEGDRGETQYF. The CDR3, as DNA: TGCAGCTTCCTAGAAGGGGACAGGGGAGAGACCCAGTACTTC.

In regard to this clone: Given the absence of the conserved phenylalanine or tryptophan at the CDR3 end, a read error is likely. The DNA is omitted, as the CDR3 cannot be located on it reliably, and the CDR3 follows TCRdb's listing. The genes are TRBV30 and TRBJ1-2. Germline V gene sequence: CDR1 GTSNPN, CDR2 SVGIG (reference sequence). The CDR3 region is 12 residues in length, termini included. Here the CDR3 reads CAWSRGQGGPLI.

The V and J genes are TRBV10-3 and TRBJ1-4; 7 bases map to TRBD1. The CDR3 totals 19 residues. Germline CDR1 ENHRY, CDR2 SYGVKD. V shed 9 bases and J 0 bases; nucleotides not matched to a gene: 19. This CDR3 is CAISRQGNRDYATNEKLFF. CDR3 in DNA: TGTGCCATTTCCCGACAGGGCAACCGAGATTATGCAACTAATGAAAAACTGTTTTTT.

The CDR3 is CASSQVGGQGHGYTF. CDR3 in DNA: TGCGCCAGCAGCCAAGTGGGCGGACAGGGCCATGGCTACACCTTC. The rearrangement joins TRBV4-1 to TRBJ1-2, with TRBD1 matching 8 bases. The V and J ends lost 1 base and 6 bases, in that order; junction bases with no gene match: 7. The CDR3 consists of 15 residues. Germline loops: CDR1 MGHRA, CDR2 YSYEKL.

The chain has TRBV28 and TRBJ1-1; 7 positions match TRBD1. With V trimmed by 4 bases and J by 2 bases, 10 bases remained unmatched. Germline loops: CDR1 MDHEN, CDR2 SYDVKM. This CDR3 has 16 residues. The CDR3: CASSSFGQVGNTEAFF. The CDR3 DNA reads TGTGCCAGCAGTTCGTTCGGACAGGTGGGAAACACTGAAGCTTTCTTT.

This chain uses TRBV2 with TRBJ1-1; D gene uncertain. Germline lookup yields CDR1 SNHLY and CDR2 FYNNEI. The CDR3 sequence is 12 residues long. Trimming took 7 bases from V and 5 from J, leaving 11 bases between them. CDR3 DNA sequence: TGTGCCAGCACCCTAGGTGGGACTGAAGCTTTCTTT. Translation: CASTLGGTEAFF.

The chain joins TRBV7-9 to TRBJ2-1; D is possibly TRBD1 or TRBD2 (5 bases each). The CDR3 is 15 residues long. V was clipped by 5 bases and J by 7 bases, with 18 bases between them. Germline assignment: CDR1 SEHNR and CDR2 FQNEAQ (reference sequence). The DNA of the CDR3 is TGTGCCAGCAGCCCCCCCCCGAGGTGGGGGAATGAGCAGTTCTTC. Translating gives CASSPPPRWGNEQFF.

The chain's CDR3 is CASSQVDEQFF. CDR3 nucleotide sequence: TGCGCCAGCAGCCAGGTCGATGAGCAGTTCTTC. The genes are TRBV5-1 and TRBJ2-1; no clear D gene. Per the germline V gene, CDR1 is SGHRS and CDR2 is YFSETQ. V gave up 4 bases and J gave up 8 bases, with 7 bases separating them. The CDR3 spans 11 residues. Filled out from reference TRBV5-1 and TRBJ2-1, the complete variable domain reads KAGVTQTPRYLIKTRGQQVTLSCSPISGHRSVSWYQQTPGQGLQFLFEYFSETQRNKGNFPGRFSGRQFSNSRSEMNVSTLELGDSALYLCASSQVDEQFFGPGTRLTVL.

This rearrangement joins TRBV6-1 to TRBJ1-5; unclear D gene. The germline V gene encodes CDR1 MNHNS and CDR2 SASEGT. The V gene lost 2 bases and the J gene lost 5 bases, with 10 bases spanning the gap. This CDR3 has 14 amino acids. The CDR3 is CASSEMGADQPQHF. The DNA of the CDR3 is TGTGCCAGCAGTGAAATGGGCGCCGATCAGCCCCAGCATTTT.

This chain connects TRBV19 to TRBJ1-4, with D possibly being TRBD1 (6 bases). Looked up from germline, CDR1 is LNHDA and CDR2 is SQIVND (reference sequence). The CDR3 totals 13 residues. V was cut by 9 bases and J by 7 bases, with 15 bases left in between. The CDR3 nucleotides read TGTGCCAGCACCCGAGGGGGTGGTGAAAAACTGTTTTTT. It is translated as CASTRGGGEKLFF.

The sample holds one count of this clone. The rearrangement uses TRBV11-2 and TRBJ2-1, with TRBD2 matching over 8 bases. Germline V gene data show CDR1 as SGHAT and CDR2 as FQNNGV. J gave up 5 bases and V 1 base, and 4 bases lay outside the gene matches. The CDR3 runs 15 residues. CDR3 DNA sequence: TGTGCCAGCAGCTTAGTTGGCGGGGGGAACAATGAGCAGTTCTTC. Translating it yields CASSLVGGGNNEQFF.

CDR3 sequence reads: CASSQKYGSNQPQHF. The CDR3 coding sequence is TGTGCCAGCAGTCAGAAATACGGTAGCAATCAGCCCCAGCATTTT. This chain uses TRBV6-5 with TRBJ1-5, with unresolved D. V lost 5 bases and J lost 0, with 11 bases in between. In germline, CDR1 is MNHEY, CDR2 SVGAGI. The CDR3 loop spans 15 amino acids.

For the CDR3, the DNA is TGTGCCAGCAGTCGCCGGGACAGTCCCACGAATGAGCAGTTCTTC. Translating gives CASSRRDSPTNEQFF. This rearrangement joins TRBV6-5 to TRBJ2-1, with 7 bases lining up with TRBD1. The CDR3 contains 15 residues. Germline V gives CDR1 MNHEY, CDR2 SVGAGI. With 5 bases clipped from V and 7 bases from J, the junction kept 11 bases outside the gene matches.

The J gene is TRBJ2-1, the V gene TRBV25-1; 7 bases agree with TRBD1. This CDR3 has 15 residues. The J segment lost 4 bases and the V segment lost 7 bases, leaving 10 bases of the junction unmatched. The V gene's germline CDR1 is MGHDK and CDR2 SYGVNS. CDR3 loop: CASTPKATGYNEQFF. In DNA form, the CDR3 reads TGTGCCAGCACCCCCAAGGCGACAGGGTACAATGAGCAGTTCTTC.